One sample yielded the 3 T cell receptor beta chains listed below, sequenced in a study of response to subunit inactivated influenza vaccine. A single record per CDR3 protein comes from TCRdb applying MiXCR to the RT-PCR reads. The sample lists a few hundred thousand distinct CDR3 sequences, approximately 11% occurring once. Material: PBMCs from blood, obtained 45 days after vaccination. These receptors originate from a man aged 45-65 years who received an inactivated influenza vaccine.

This clonotype was observed a handful of times. The chain combines TRBV6-6 with TRBJ2-4; 7 bases fit TRBD2. There are 13 residues in the CDR3. Germline V gene sequence: CDR1 MNHNY, CDR2 SVGAGI (reference sequence). J was trimmed by 7 bases and V by 10 bases; bases with no gene match: 10. The CDR3 reads CAIGPREGNIQYF. For the CDR3, the DNA is TGTGCCATAGGACCCAGGGAGGGGAACATTCAGTACTTC.

This clonotype showed up many times. V is TRBV12-3 or TRBV12-4 and J is TRBJ2-1, with D perhaps matching TRBD1 (5 bases). The CDR3 covers 14 residues. The ends were cut back, 3 bases at V and 5 bases at J, with 11 bases in the middle. The CDR3 loop is CASSFAGSDNEQFF. CDR3 DNA: TGTGCCAGCAGTTTTGCAGGGTCCGACAATGAGCAGTTCTTC.

This clonotype was seen more than once but under ten times. The gene calls are TRBV6-5 and TRBJ2-3; D gene ambiguous. V dropped 2 bases and J dropped 2 bases, with 20 bases sitting between them. This CDR3 is built from 18 residues. Germline-derived CDR1 and CDR2 are MNHEY and SVGAGI. CDR3 loop: CASSYRLVADPPTDTQYF. Written as DNA, the CDR3 is TGTGCCAGCAGTTACCGCCTCGTTGCAGACCCCCCCACAGATACGCAGTATTTT.